These 32 T cell receptor beta chains share one sample of origin, sequenced in a study of prognosis after radiotherapy for stage I lung cancer. From genomic DNA, TCR beta CDR3 was amplified by two-round multiplex PCR. During first-round PCR, primers specific to each TRBV and TRBJ gene were used. Each CDR3 protein is one row after TCRdb ran MiXCR on the multiplex PCR reads. The table records 30,000 to 40,000 distinct CDR3 sequences, under 40% of them present only once. This specimen consisted of PBMCs, obtained before or after stereotactic body radiation therapy (not recorded which). The receptors here all came from a donor aged 50 or older with non-small cell lung cancer.

About this clonotype: This is likely an artifact of a read error, given a far larger clone one base away. J is TRBJ1-5 and V is TRBV6-4, with TRBD1 matching over 9 bases. CDR1 is MRHNA, CDR2 SNTAGT, per germline. The CDR3 runs to 15 residues. The CDR3 nucleotides read TGTGCCAGCAGTGTCACAGGGGGCGGGAATCAGCGCCAGCATTTT. Amino acids: CASSVTGGGNQRQHF.

The chain links TRBV29-1 to TRBJ2-5, with TRBD1 identical over 10 bases. This CDR3 contains 17 residues. Losses at the gene ends were 4 bases for V and 2 bases for J; bases not matched to a gene: 13. Per germline, CDR1 SQVTM and CDR2 ANQGSEA. The CDR3 bases are TGCAGCGTTGGGGCGGGACAGGGGATATGGGGACAAGAGACCCAGTACTTC. This sequence encodes CSVGAGQGIWGQETQYF.

Many counts were recorded for this clonotype. The chain joins TRBV28 to TRBJ1-1; tentative D call: TRBD1 (6 bases). Germline-derived CDR1 and CDR2 are MDHEN and SYDVKM. The CDR3 extends over 13 amino acids. V dropped 2 bases and J dropped 11 bases, with 15 bases sitting between them. CDR3 loop: CASSLGQTFFAFF. In nucleotides, the CDR3 is TGTGCCAGCAGTTTAGGACAGACTTTCTTTGCTTTCTTT.

The J gene is TRBJ2-2, the V gene TRBV6-4; the D gene could be TRBD1 or TRBD2 (5 bases each). Trimming left V 6 bases short and J 5 bases short, with 13 bases between. Germline V CDR1 and CDR2: MRHNA, SNTAGT. This CDR3 is built from 14 residues. CDR3 sequence reads: CASSHGRETGELFF. The DNA for the CDR3 is TGTGCCAGCAGCCATGGCAGGGAGACCGGGGAGCTGTTTTTT.

At least ten counts were recorded for this clonotype. CDR3 DNA sequence: TGTGCCAGCAGCCCCGGGACTAGTAGGGGTGAGCAGTTCTTC. Amino acid sequence: CASSPGTSRGEQFF. The J gene is TRBJ2-1, the V gene TRBV7-3; 8 bases fit TRBD2. The CDR3 has 14 amino acids. Trimming took 5 bases from V and 9 from J; bases not matched to a gene: 9. Germline V CDR1 and CDR2: SGHTA, FQGTGA.

Worth noting for this clonotype: This may come from a read error, since a much larger clone is one base off. The rearrangement links TRBV6-2 or TRBV6-3 to TRBJ1-4; a possible D gene is TRBD1 (6 bases). Between the trimmed V and J ends, which lost 5 bases and 8 bases, there was a span of 21 bases. The CDR3 length is 16 residues. Germline V gene sequence: CDR1 MNHEY, CDR2 SVGEGT. The CDR3 DNA follows: TGTGCCAGCAGTCACGACGGGGGGACAAGGGGCGAAAAACTGTTTTTT. It codes for CASSHDGGTRGEKLFF.

This clonotype is judged medium-sized. The chain recombines TRBV6-1 with TRBJ2-1, with D hard to call. The germline V and J ends were trimmed by 2 bases and 9 bases, with 11 bases remaining between them. Germline assignment: CDR1 MNHNS and CDR2 SASEGT. This CDR3 is 13 amino acids long. CDR3: CASSETAVLEQFF. The CDR3 nucleotides are TGTGCCAGCAGTGAAACAGCTGTCCTTGAGCAGTTCTTC.

This clonotype is labeled medium-sized. The chain recombines TRBV6-1 with TRBJ2-7; 7 bases agree with TRBD1. The CDR3 is 14 residues long. The V and J ends lost 6 bases and 3 bases, in that order; junction bases with no gene match: 8. Germline V gene lookup returns CDR1 MNHNS and CDR2 SASEGT. The DNA of the CDR3 is TGTGCCAGCAGACAGGGGCGATCGGGCTACGAGCAGTACTTC. Amino acids: CASRQGRSGYEQYF.

V is TRBV27 and J is TRBJ1-2; D may be TRBD1 (5 bases). Germline V gene sequence: CDR1 MNHEY, CDR2 SMNVEV (reference sequence). V was trimmed by 4 bases and J by 5 bases, leaving 17 bases between them. The CDR3 consists of 15 residues. CDR3 DNA: TGTGCCAGCAGTTGGAAAGGGCTCCAGGGATATGGCTACACCTTC. Residues: CASSWKGLQGYGYTF.

This clonotype was counted between two and nine times. A much larger clone lies a single base off, so this may be a read error. This chain links TRBV5-1 with TRBJ2-5, with D maybe TRBD1 (5 bases). The CDR3 covers 14 residues. CDR1 SGHRS and CDR2 YFSETQ come from the germline V gene. V dropped 0 bases and J dropped 3 bases, with 9 bases sitting between them. The CDR3 DNA reads as TGCGCCAGCAGCTTGGGCAGGGCTGAAGAGACCCAGTACTTC. Translation: CASSLGRAEETQYF.

This clonotype was counted between two and nine times. Since a much larger clone is just one base distant, this may be a read error. The chain couples TRBV6-1 to TRBJ1-5; 7 bases agree with TRBD1. The germline V gene encodes CDR1 MNHNS and CDR2 SASEGT. After removal of 5 bases from V and 6 bases from J, the junction contained 16 bases not matched to a gene. The length of the CDR3 is 17 residues. In DNA, the CDR3 is TGTGCCAGCAGTCCTGTCAATCTCAGGGGGTCCTCTCAGCCCCAGCATTTT. It is translated as CASSPVNLRGSSQPQHF.

J is TRBJ1-1 and V is TRBV7-3; no reliable D call. The V end was cut by 1 base, the J end by 0 bases, with 6 bases between. Per germline, CDR1 SGHTA and CDR2 FQGTGA. The CDR3 consists of 14 residues. The CDR3 nucleotides are TGTGCCAGCAGCTTAAGGGCACTGAACACTGAAGCTTTCTTT. It translates to CASSLRALNTEAFF.

As concerns this clonotype: The conserved closing phenylalanine or tryptophan is absent in this CDR3, likely reflecting a read error. The V gene is TRBV6-1, the J gene TRBJ2-6; 7 bases fit TRBD1. V gave up 6 bases and J gave up 1 base; unmatched junction bases: 9. CDR1 MNHNS and CDR2 SASEGT come from the germline V gene. This CDR3 is 17 amino acids long. The CDR3 DNA reads as TGTGCCAGCAGACGGAAAGGGGGCTTTTCTGGGGCCAACGTCCTGACTTTA. Its protein is CASRRKGGFSGANVLTL.

The chain carries TRBV10-3 and TRBJ2-2; weak D call: TRBD2 (7 bases). CDR1 is ENHRY, CDR2 SYGVKD, per germline. The V gene lost 11 bases and the J gene lost 2 bases, with 18 bases spanning the gap. CDR3 length equals 15 residues. DNA of the CDR3: TGTGCCGTTTGGGGGGGGCCCCTTAACACCGGGGAGCTGTTTTTT. This gives the protein CAVWGGPLNTGELFF.

This clonotype showed up just a few times. A much larger clonotype is one base distant, so this may be a read error. The rearrangement uses TRBV20-1 and TRBJ2-1; D perhaps matches TRBD2 (6 bases). The CDR3 covers 12 residues. The germline V gene has CDR1 DFQATT and CDR2 SNEGSKA (reference sequence). The CDR3 DNA reads TGCGGGTGTACTGGGGGGACGGGTGAGCAGTTCTTC. Its translation: CGCTGGTGEQFF.

This clonotype was recorded many times. The rearrangement uses TRBV15 and TRBJ2-3; 7 bases line up with TRBD2. This CDR3 is 16 amino acids long. Trimming cost V 5 bases and J 4 bases; bases outside gene matches: 12. Germline V gene sequence: CDR1 LNHNV, CDR2 YYDKDF (reference sequence). The CDR3 bases are TGTGCCACCAGCGGACTGGCGGGCCGGGGGGCAGATACGCAGTATTTT. This translates into CATSGLAGRGADTQYF.

This clonotype was recorded many times. The V call is TRBV3-1, the J call TRBJ2-7, with TRBD1 matching over 8 bases. The germline V gene has CDR1 LGHDT and CDR2 YNNKEL (reference sequence). The CDR3 is 16 amino acids. Unmatched junction bases numbered 15, after V lost 4 bases and J lost 7 bases. The chain's CDR3 is CASSRSQGAFLGEQYF. Here the CDR3 DNA reads TGTGCCAGCAGCCGTAGCCAGGGGGCCTTTTTGGGAGAGCAGTACTTC.

In this sample, this clonotype turned up many times. V gene TRBV3-1 combines with J gene TRBJ1-6; 7 bases align to TRBD1. Germline lookup yields CDR1 LGHDT and CDR2 YNNKEL (reference sequence). V gave up 2 bases and J gave up 15 bases; unmatched junction bases: 4. This CDR3 comprises 12 residues. The CDR3 reads CASSQMGQLLHF. In nucleotides, the CDR3 is TGTGCCAGCAGCCAAATGGGACAGCTCCTCCACTTT.

This clonotype has a count of ten or more. The chain has TRBV5-5 and TRBJ2-7; D gene ambiguous. The length of the CDR3 is 12 residues. Germline CDR1 SGHKS, CDR2 YYEKEE (reference sequence). The germline V and J ends were trimmed by 7 bases and 3 bases, with 11 bases remaining between them. Here the CDR3 reads CASSGSNYEQYF. Written as DNA, the CDR3 is TGTGCCAGCTCCGGTAGTAACTACGAGCAGTACTTC. Together with reference TRBV5-5 and TRBJ2-7, the CDR3 gives the full variable domain: DAGVTQSPTHLIKTRGQQVTLRCSPISGHKSVSWYQQVLGQGPQFIFQYYEKEERGRGNFPDRFSARQFPNYSSELNVNALLLGDSALYLCASSGSNYEQYFGPGTRLTVT.

The CDR3 DNA follows: TGTGCCAGCAGCCGGACAGGGGAAGATGGCTACACCTTC. Translated, it gives CASSRTGEDGYTF. The J gene is TRBJ1-2, the V gene TRBV6-1; 9 nucleotides align to TRBD1. V trimming: 6 bases; J trimming: 6 bases; junction bases outside the gene matches: 5. The CDR3 consists of 13 residues. Germline values: CDR1 MNHNS, CDR2 SASEGT.

V usage is TRBV6-5 and J usage is TRBJ1-1, with a weak D call TRBD1 (5 bases). V shed 4 bases and J shed 3 bases, with 15 bases lying between them. This CDR3 region has 15 residues. Germline-derived CDR1 and CDR2 are MNHEY and SVGAGI. CDR3 sequence (DNA): TGTGCCAGCAGTTCTCTGGGGGTGGCGGACACTGAAGCTTTCTTT. Translation: CASSSLGVADTEAFF.

In this sample, this clonotype turned up many times. The chain carries TRBV5-1 and TRBJ1-2; TRBD1 matches at 12 bases. J lost 2 bases, V lost 6 bases, and 5 bases had no gene match. This CDR3 contains 15 residues. The germline V gene encodes CDR1 SGHRS and CDR2 YFSETQ. The CDR3 DNA reads as TGCGCCAGCAATTTCGGGACAGGGGGCAACTATGGCTACACCTTC. This sequence encodes CASNFGTGGNYGYTF.

This clonotype showed up many times. The chain links TRBV4-2 to TRBJ1-1; maybe TRBD1 (5 bases). The CDR3 length is 16 residues. Trimming left V 4 bases short and J 4 bases short, with 19 bases between. Germline CDR1 is LGHNA and CDR2 is YNFKEQ. CDR3 loop: CASSPQGQEWGTEAFF. In DNA form, the CDR3 reads TGTGCCAGCAGCCCTCAGGGCCAAGAGTGGGGCACTGAAGCTTTCTTT.

This clonotype was observed many times. This chain uses TRBV10-3 with TRBJ2-1, with 12 nucleotides matching TRBD2. The CDR3 runs to 21 residues. V lost 3 bases to trimming and J lost 5 bases; unmatched junction nucleotides: 20. Germline V gene sequence: CDR1 ENHRY, CDR2 SYGVKD. The CDR3 DNA is TGTGCCATCAGTGATCTAGGCGCGGGTGGGCTAGCGGGGGGGCCGGACAATGAGCAGTTCTTC. This encodes CAISDLGAGGLAGGPDNEQFF.

The chain carries TRBV11-2 and TRBJ2-1; 8 nucleotides agree with TRBD1. The CDR3 has 14 amino acids. With 4 bases clipped from V and 4 bases from J, the junction kept 3 bases outside the gene matches. CDR1 is SGHAT and CDR2 is FQNNGV in the germline V gene. The CDR3 DNA follows: TGTGCCAGCAGCTCCTACAGGGGGTACAATGAGCAGTTCTTC. Protein sequence: CASSSYRGYNEQFF.

In its sample, this clonotype was seen many times. The gene calls are TRBV9 and TRBJ1-2; D not certain. The length of the CDR3 is 12 residues. Germline V gene data show CDR1 as SGDLS and CDR2 as YYNGEE. The germline V and J ends were trimmed by 4 bases and 3 bases, with 7 bases remaining between them. This chain's CDR3 is CASSLGYYGYTF. The DNA for the CDR3 is TGTGCCAGCAGCCTCGGGTACTATGGCTACACCTTC.

The chain joins TRBV6-1 to TRBJ2-7; 12 nucleotides align to TRBD2. In germline, CDR1 is MNHNS, CDR2 SASEGT. CDR3 length: 15 residues. J lost 5 bases, V lost 3 bases, and 5 bases had no gene match. The CDR3 spells CASSDGTSGYNEQYF. The CDR3 DNA follows: TGTGCCAGCAGTGACGGGACTAGCGGGTATAACGAGCAGTACTTC.

The chain joins TRBV6-1 to TRBJ2-1, with no clear D. The ends were cut back, 4 bases at V and 6 bases at J, with 7 bases in the middle. This CDR3 contains 12 residues. Germline V gives CDR1 MNHNS, CDR2 SASEGT. For the CDR3, the DNA is TGTGCCAGCAGTGTCAAAGGCAATGAGCAGTTCTTC. This codes for CASSVKGNEQFF.

There are many counts of this clonotype. The chain recombines TRBV5-6 with TRBJ1-2; D remains unclear. The CDR3 has 13 amino acids. Trimming stripped 0 bases from V and 7 bases from J, with 10 bases between. CDR1 and CDR2 (germline): SGHDT, YYEEEE. The CDR3 DNA reads TGTGCCAGCAGCTTGGGCCAGGTTCGTGGCTACACCTTC. This codes for CASSLGQVRGYTF.

At least ten counts were recorded for this clonotype. The chain carries TRBV3-1 and TRBJ1-2, with no clear D. This CDR3 has 12 residues. V lost 5 bases and J 7 bases, leaving 11 bases between the germline ends. Germline CDR1 reads LGHDT; CDR2 reads YNNKEL (reference sequence). The CDR3 loop reads CASSESGTGYTF. CDR3 in DNA: TGTGCCAGCAGCGAATCAGGAACTGGCTACACCTTC.

This chain links TRBV6-9 with TRBJ2-1, with 10 bases lining up with TRBD2. The CDR3 is 18 amino acids. The V gene's germline CDR1 is MNHGY and CDR2 SVAAGI. J gave up 6 bases and V 4 bases, and 15 bases lay outside the gene matches. The CDR3 region has the DNA TGTGCCAGCAGTTTCCACTCCCTGCAGCGGGAGGGCTCCAATGAGCAGTTCTTC. Its protein is CASSFHSLQREGSNEQFF.

This clonotype occurred many times. The chain carries TRBV27 and TRBJ2-2; possible D gene TRBD1, 8 bases. This CDR3 has 17 amino acids. V shed 5 bases and J shed 4 bases, with 20 bases lying between them. CDR1 MNHEY and CDR2 SMNVEV come from the germline V gene (reference sequence). As DNA, the CDR3 is TGTGCCAGCAGTCCAGGGGGCAGGGGGGGTTTCACCGGGGAGCTGTTTTTT. Translating gives CASSPGGRGGFTGELFF.